This paragraph reports one TCR beta chain. The source of the sample is a study of CD8+ T cells in alopecia areata. CDR1 is LNHNV and CDR2 is YYDKDF in the germline V gene (reference sequence). Trimming removed 9 bases from V and 2 bases from J, with 16 bases in between. The CDR3 length is 15 residues. Extracted RNA was reverse transcribed into cDNA, the sequencing template. Clones were sequenced by immunoSEQ multiplex PCR, and TCRdb holds only the in-frame ones, with some missing. The sample has around 140,000 clones, nearly 55% seen once. Noted treatment: oral pan-JAK inhibitor, 5-10 mg twice daily. The source of this sequence is a human donor with alopecia areata. The sequencing used CD8+ T cells sorted from blood, collected at week 4, from a patient treated with tofacitinib. This chain uses TRBV15 with TRBJ2-2, with D possibly TRBD1 on 5 matching bases. Here the CDR3 reads CATTDSWGNTGELFF. In nucleotides, the CDR3 is TGTGCCACAACCGACAGTTGGGGTAACACCGGGGAGCTGTTTTTT.